This T cell receptor (beta chain) was documented in a study of blood T cells in healthy people across ages. V gave up 2 bases and J gave up 6 bases, with 8 bases separating them. The CDR3 consists of 13 residues. Germline V gene lookup returns CDR1 SNHLY and CDR2 FYNNEI. General study points: While age rose, TCR beta diversity per million T cells dropped in a roughly linear way. Strong correlation existed between TCR beta diversity and naive T cell percentage.

On this clonotype itself: The antigen is not known.

It was with a sample-barcoded 5' primer and a J-beta primer mix that a second PCR of about 6 to 12 cycles was run. MiXCR, applied by TCRdb to the 5' RACE reads, yields one record per CDR3 protein. This table holds 650,000 to 950,000 distinct CDR3 sequences, around 43% found once. Extraction of total RNA produced a minimum of 6 micrograms from each sample. The receptor was isolated from a man aged 55 to 70 in good health. Sequenced: blood. The chain couples TRBV2 to TRBJ2-1, with D maybe TRBD1 (6 bases). The chain's CDR3 is CASSEPGANEQFF. The CDR3 DNA follows: TGTGCCAGCAGTGAACCAGGGGCCAATGAGCAGTTCTTC.